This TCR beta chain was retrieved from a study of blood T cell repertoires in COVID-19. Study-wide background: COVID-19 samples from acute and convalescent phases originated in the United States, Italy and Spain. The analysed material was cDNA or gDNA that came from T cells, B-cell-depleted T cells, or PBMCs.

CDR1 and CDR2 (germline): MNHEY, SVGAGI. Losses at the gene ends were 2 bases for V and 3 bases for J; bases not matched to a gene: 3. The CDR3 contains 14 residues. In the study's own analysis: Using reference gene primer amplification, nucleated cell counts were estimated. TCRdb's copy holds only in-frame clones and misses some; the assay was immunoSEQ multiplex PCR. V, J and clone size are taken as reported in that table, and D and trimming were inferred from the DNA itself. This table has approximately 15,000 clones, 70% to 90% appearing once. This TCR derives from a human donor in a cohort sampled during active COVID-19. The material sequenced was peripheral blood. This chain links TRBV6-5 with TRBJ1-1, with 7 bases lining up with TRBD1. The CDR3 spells CASSYARGDTEAFF. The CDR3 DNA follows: TGTGCCAGCAGTTACGCCAGGGGGGACACTGAAGCTTTCTTT.